The clone carrying this T cell receptor (beta chain) came up a few times. Looked up from germline, CDR1 is SGHTS and CDR2 is YDEGEE. V was trimmed by 1 base and J by 2 bases, leaving 13 bases between them. The CDR3 is made up of 16 amino acids. This sample was included in a study of response to subunit inactivated influenza vaccine. TCRdb processed the RT-PCR reads anew with MiXCR; each CDR3 protein has one entry. The sample yields 650,000 to 800,000 distinct CDR3 sequences, about 14% seen once. The rearrangement uses TRBV5-8 and TRBJ2-1; D ambiguous. The sequence was obtained from a man aged 50-60 years who received an inactivated influenza vaccine. The sample consisted of PBMCs from blood, taken 14 to 15 days before vaccination. The CDR3: CASSLRYSRPYNEQFF. The CDR3 DNA is TGTGCCAGCAGCTTGCGATACTCCCGGCCCTACAATGAGCAGTTCTTC.